The clone carrying this T cell receptor beta chain came up many times. Its antigen is unidentified. In germline, CDR1 is SGHTA, CDR2 FQGNSA. V shed 3 bases and J shed 0 bases, with 18 bases lying between them. The CDR3 covers 18 residues. This sample is part of a study of T cell repertoires in cytomegalovirus infection. As for the study in general: Public signatures in TCR beta pointed to CMV infection and matching HLA type. General study results and limits: HLA-C-restricted, CMV-specific TCR beta clonotypes were dominant ex vivo. Cumulated frequencies of public TCR beta families served to identify carriers of CMV plus the relevant HLA.

Each CDR3 protein gets one entry after TCRdb re-called the reads with MiXCR. The sample shows about 130,000 distinct CDR3 sequences, almost 9% of them seen only once. Sample: PBMCs. The chain combines TRBV7-2 with TRBJ2-4; TRBD1 might be the D (5 bases). The TCR was taken from a human donor in good health (CMV status not recorded). Some clones in this sample may be carry-over from other donors' samples. CDR3 residues: CASSFGQGGPVAKNIQYF. The CDR3 nucleotides are TGTGCCAGCAGCTTCGGGCAGGGCGGTCCGGTAGCCAAAAACATTCAGTACTTC.